One sample yielded the 31 T cell receptor beta chains listed below, sequenced in a study of HIV-infected patients and healthy controls. Whole blood was used without fractionation, so all unsorted peripheral T cells were included. Around 450 ng RNA was reverse transcribed with alpha and beta constant-region primers. Alpha and beta chain libraries were made separately by chain-specific third strand synthesis with multiplexing indices. TCRdb used MiXCR to reprocess the 5' RACE reads, holding one entry per CDR3 protein. This sample carries 18,000 or so distinct CDR3 sequences, approximately 9% of them seen once, and the ten largest clones take over 5.5%. The source material was blood. These receptor sequences come from an adult in good health.

Many counts were recorded for this clonotype. In DNA form, the CDR3 reads TGTGCTAGTGGTTTTAGGGACAGGGACAATGAGCAGTTCTTC. Protein sequence: CASGFRDRDNEQFF. The chain uses TRBV12-5 and TRBJ2-1; 9 positions agree with TRBD1. J was trimmed by 5 bases and V by 3 bases; bases with no gene match: 2. This CDR3 region has 14 residues. The germline V gene has CDR1 LGHNT and CDR2 FRNRAP.

This clonotype was seen at least ten times. The chain joins TRBV3-1 to TRBJ2-2; 11 positions match TRBD2. The germline V gene encodes CDR1 LGHDT and CDR2 YNNKEL (reference sequence). This CDR3 region has 14 residues. Trimming at V came to 6 bases and at J to 5 bases, leaving 2 bases not matched to a gene. The CDR3 DNA sequence: TGTGCCAGCAGGTGGACTAGCGGGACCGGGGAGCTGTTTTTT. It yields the protein CASRWTSGTGELFF.

By frequency in the sample, this clonotype is medium-sized. The J gene is TRBJ2-3, the V gene TRBV29-1; 16 bases are shared with TRBD2. This CDR3 has 19 amino acids. Germline CDR1 is SQVTM and CDR2 is ANQGSEA. Trimming removed 1 base from V and 5 bases from J; junction bases left unmatched: 12. Written as DNA, the CDR3 is TGCAGCGTTGAAGTGGGGACTAGCGGGAGGGCCCGGTTCCGAGATACGCAGTATTTT. This translates into CSVEVGTSGRARFRDTQYF.

In its sample, this clonotype ranks as medium-sized (0.01 to 0.1%). The chain links TRBV7-2 to TRBJ2-3; 11 bases are shared with TRBD2. CDR1 SGHTA and CDR2 FQGNSA come from the germline V gene. The CDR3 runs to 16 residues. With V trimmed by 4 bases and J by 3 bases, 6 bases remained unmatched. The CDR3 nucleotides are TGTGCCAGCAGCTCTTTAGCGGGAGGGCAAACAGATACGCAGTATTTT. As protein: CASSSLAGGQTDTQYF. Drawing the rest from reference TRBV7-2 and TRBJ2-3, the complete variable domain is GAGVSQSPSNKVTEKGKDVELRCDPISGHTALYWYRQSLGQGLEFLIYFQGNSAPDKSGLPSDRFSAERTGGSVSTLTIQRTQQEDSAVYLCASSSLAGGQTDTQYFGPGTRLTVL.

The CDR3 loop is CASSLGGAGKGYTF. The CDR3 nucleotides are TGTGCCAGCAGTTTAGGGGGAGCGGGAAAAGGCTACACCTTC. The chain links TRBV12-3 or TRBV12-4 to TRBJ1-2; D unresolved. The V gene lost 1 base and the J gene lost 8 bases, with 14 bases spanning the gap. The CDR3 is 14 residues long.

This clonotype was observed many times. The V call is TRBV19, the J call TRBJ1-1; D ambiguous. The CDR3 length is 14 residues. Germline CDR1 LNHDA, CDR2 SQIVND (reference sequence). Trimming stripped 5 bases from V and 0 bases from J, with 10 bases between. The CDR3 region has the DNA TGTGCCAGTAGTCCCTCGACCGTGAACACTGAAGCTTTCTTT. This gives the protein CASSPSTVNTEAFF.

This clonotype occurred many times. This sequence joins TRBV2 and TRBJ2-2, with 11 bases identical to TRBD2. In germline, CDR1 is SNHLY, CDR2 FYNNEI. V lost 5 bases to trimming and J lost 9 bases; unmatched junction nucleotides: 8. CDR3 length equals 15 residues. The CDR3 loop reads CASSPGTSGARELFF. The DNA for the CDR3 is TGTGCCAGCAGTCCGGGGACTAGCGGCGCCAGGGAGCTGTTTTTT.

This clonotype was found many times. The J gene is TRBJ1-1, the V gene TRBV28; D not certain. The CDR3 is 15 residues long. Germline V CDR1 and CDR2: MDHEN, SYDVKM. Trimming pared 6 bases from V and 0 bases from J, leaving 14 bases between. The CDR3 is CASSYSDLMNTEAFF. Here the CDR3 DNA reads TGTGCCAGCAGCTACTCTGACTTGATGAACACTGAAGCTTTCTTT.

This clonotype has at least ten counts. V gene TRBV5-1 combines with J gene TRBJ1-1; 9 bases match TRBD1. CDR1 is SGHRS and CDR2 is YFSETQ in the germline V gene. The CDR3 length is 15 residues. The V gene end was trimmed by 4 bases and the J gene end by 1 base; junction bases not matched to a gene: 5. CDR3 protein: CASSPQGAKNTEAFF. The DNA of the CDR3 is TGCGCCAGCAGCCCACAGGGGGCTAAGAACACTGAAGCTTTCTTT.

This clonotype has a count of ten or more. This chain links TRBV3-1 with TRBJ1-6; no clear D gene. This CDR3 has 12 residues. CDR1 and CDR2 from the germline V gene are LGHDT and YNNKEL (reference sequence). The V and J ends lost 4 bases and 7 bases respectively, with 5 bases between them. The CDR3 nucleotides read TGTGCCAGCAGCCCCGGGAATTCACCCCTCCACTTT. Translating gives CASSPGNSPLHF.

This clonotype was recorded at least ten times. The gene calls are TRBV7-3 and TRBJ2-3; 10 positions agree with TRBD2. The CDR3 extends over 14 amino acids. Germline V CDR1 and CDR2: SGHTA, FQGTGA. V gave up 6 bases and J gave up 3 bases; unmatched junction bases: 3. This chain's CDR3 is CASSSSGSTDTQYF. The CDR3 DNA is TGTGCCAGCAGTTCTAGCGGGAGTACAGATACGCAGTATTTT.

This clonotype was counted only a few times. V usage is TRBV12-3 or TRBV12-4 and J usage is TRBJ2-1, with 9 bases aligning to TRBD1. The CDR3 has 15 amino acids. J gave up 7 bases and V 5 bases, and 9 bases lay outside the gene matches. CDR3 DNA sequence: TGTGCCAGCAGTCCCTCCGGACAGGGGTTTAATGAGCAGTTCTTC. Its translation: CASSPSGQGFNEQFF.

This clonotype was found many times. The chain employs TRBV7-2 and TRBJ2-3, with no clear D. The CDR3 length is 15 residues. Germline loops: CDR1 SGHTA, CDR2 FQGNSA. Trimming removed 5 bases from V and 2 bases from J, with 14 bases in between. CDR3 in DNA: TGTGCCAGCAGCCTACGGACCAGCATCACAGATACGCAGTATTTT. Its translation: CASSLRTSITDTQYF.

Relative to its sample, this clonotype is medium-sized. J is TRBJ2-1 and V is TRBV5-1, with a weak D call TRBD1 (5 bases). CDR3 size: 12 residues. The germline gives CDR1 SGHRS, CDR2 YFSETQ. Trimming left V 4 bases short and J 5 bases short, with 7 bases between. CDR3 loop: CASSDSNNEQFF. As DNA, the CDR3 is TGCGCCAGCAGCGACAGTAACAATGAGCAGTTCTTC.

This clonotype is medium-sized within its sample. The rearrangement joins TRBV6-2 or TRBV6-3 to TRBJ2-1; TRBD2 matches 7 bases. Germline CDR1 is MNHEY and CDR2 is SVGEGT. V was pared by 7 bases and J by 5 bases, with 8 bases of the junction left unmatched. There are 14 residues in the CDR3. CDR3 DNA sequence: TGTGCCAGCACAAAGCGGGATCAGAACAATGAGCAGTTCTTC. Amino acid sequence: CASTKRDQNNEQFF.

V and J are TRBV20-1 and TRBJ1-2; D is uncertain. Germline CDR1 DFQATT, CDR2 SNEGSKA (reference sequence). CDR3 length equals 14 residues. Trimming removed 1 base from V and 1 base from J, with 10 bases in between. The DNA of the CDR3 is TGCAGTGCTAGAGGCCAAGACGGTAACTATGGCTACACCTTC. The encoded protein is CSARGQDGNYGYTF.

V and J are TRBV2 and TRBJ1-6; the D is unclear. Trimming stripped 3 bases from V and 0 bases from J, with 12 bases between. Germline V gene lookup returns CDR1 SNHLY and CDR2 FYNNEI. CDR3 length: 17 residues. The CDR3 region has the DNA TGTGCCAGCAGTGAGTCTTGGGGTATCTCCTATAATTCACCCCTCCACTTT. Its translation is CASSESWGISYNSPLHF.

This clonotype was counted many times. The V and J genes are TRBV5-1 and TRBJ2-1, with a tentative D call TRBD2 (5 bases). V lost 2 bases and J 0 bases, leaving 15 bases between the germline ends. The germline CDR1 and CDR2 sequences are SGHRS and YFSETQ. The CDR3 length is 17 residues. The CDR3 coding sequence is TGCGCCAGCAGCTTTCTCGCTAGCAGGAGCTCCTACAATGAGCAGTTCTTC. Translation: CASSFLASRSSYNEQFF.

This clonotype was observed many times. The gene calls are TRBV4-2 and TRBJ2-4, with a tentative D call TRBD1 (6 bases). CDR1 is LGHNA and CDR2 is YNFKEQ in the germline V gene. The CDR3 extends over 15 amino acids. The V end lost 6 bases, the J end lost 8 bases, and 20 bases lay between the germline ends. Written as DNA, the CDR3 is TGTGCCAGCAGTCAGAGGGCAGGGGACGTGGACATTCAGTACTTC. Protein sequence: CASSQRAGDVDIQYF.

This clonotype was recorded many times. The V call is TRBV27, the J call TRBJ2-5; D is undetermined. Per the germline V gene, CDR1 is MNHEY and CDR2 is SMNVEV (reference sequence). The CDR3 length is 13 residues. The V end was cut by 0 bases, the J end by 1 base, with 3 bases between. In DNA form, the CDR3 reads TGTGCCAGCAGTTTATCTAGCCAAGAGACCCAGTACTTC. As protein: CASSLSSQETQYF.

This clonotype ranks as medium-sized. The chain combines TRBV5-4 with TRBJ2-1; D gene unclear. This CDR3 is 15 amino acids long. V was cut by 2 bases and J by 0 bases, with 9 bases left in between. Looked up from germline, CDR1 is SGHNT and CDR2 is YYREEE (reference sequence). CDR3 protein: CASSLALSSYNEQFF. The CDR3 region has the DNA TGTGCCAGCAGCTTAGCGCTGAGCTCCTACAATGAGCAGTTCTTC.

This clonotype was detected many times. This rearrangement joins TRBV6-6 to TRBJ1-1; no clear D gene. The CDR3 is made up of 11 amino acids. Between the trimmed V and J ends, which lost 4 bases and 7 bases, there was a span of 7 bases. CDR1 is MNHNY and CDR2 is SVGAGI in the germline V gene (reference sequence). The CDR3 region has the DNA TGTGCCAGCAGTTCGGGGTTTGAAGCTTTCTTT. Translating it yields CASSSGFEAFF.

By sample share, this clonotype is medium-sized. The rearrangement links TRBV4-2 to TRBJ2-3, with 8 nucleotides matching TRBD2. J was trimmed by 0 bases and V by 4 bases; bases with no gene match: 0. CDR3 length: 14 residues. The germline gives CDR1 LGHNA, CDR2 YNFKEQ. CDR3 amino acids: CASSLAGSTDTQYF. The CDR3 DNA sequence: TGTGCCAGCAGCCTAGCGGGGAGCACAGATACGCAGTATTTT.

The table lists this clonotype with many counts. The genes are TRBV6-2 or TRBV6-3 and TRBJ1-5; a weak D match, TRBD1 (6 bases). The germline CDR1 and CDR2 sequences are MNHEY and SVGEGT. V lost 8 bases and J 5 bases, leaving 10 bases between the germline ends. The CDR3 covers 12 residues. The CDR3 is CASGQGYQPQHF. CDR3 DNA: TGTGCCAGCGGCCAGGGGTATCAGCCCCAGCATTTT.

This clonotype was counted ten times or more. The chain couples TRBV20-1 to TRBJ1-1; 8 bases line up with TRBD1. J was trimmed by 3 bases and V by 6 bases; bases with no gene match: 6. Germline V CDR1 and CDR2: DFQATT, SNEGSKA (reference sequence). This CDR3 has 13 residues. CDR3 amino acids: CSAADRDDTEAFF. In DNA, the CDR3 is TGCAGTGCCGCGGACAGGGATGACACTGAAGCTTTCTTT.

This clonotype is labeled medium-sized. The genes are TRBV12-3 or TRBV12-4 and TRBJ2-2; D remains ambiguous. CDR3 length equals 15 residues. Trimming stripped 1 base from V and 7 bases from J, with 13 bases between. The CDR3 spells CASSLGSKRNGELFF. The DNA for the CDR3 is TGTGCCAGCAGTTTAGGCTCTAAGAGGAACGGGGAGCTGTTTTTT.

The chain joins TRBV6-1 to TRBJ2-3, with TRBD2 identical over 8 bases. Germline loops: CDR1 MNHNS, CDR2 SASEGT. The CDR3 is 15 residues long. The V segment lost 2 bases and the J segment 4 bases; nucleotides outside the gene matches: 5. CDR3 DNA: TGTGCCAGCAGTGAACGGGCGGGAGGCTCAGATACGCAGTATTTT. Translated: CASSERAGGSDTQYF.

This clonotype was counted a few times. The CDR3 coding sequence is TGTGCCAGCAGCCAATTCAGTGGGGCGAACTATGGCTACACCTTC. It codes for CASSQFSGANYGYTF. The chain has TRBV3-1 and TRBJ1-2, with a possible D match to TRBD1 (5 bases). CDR1 and CDR2 (germline): LGHDT, YNNKEL (reference sequence). CDR3 size: 15 residues. Between the trimmed V and J ends, which lost 2 bases and 2 bases, there was a span of 12 bases. Drawing the rest from reference TRBV3-1 and TRBJ1-2, the complete variable domain is DTAVSQTPKYLVTQMGNDKSIKCEQNLGHDTMYWYKQDSKKFLKIMFSYNNKELIINETVPNRFSPKSPDKAHLNLHINSLELGDSAVYFCASSQFSGANYGYTFGSGTRLTVV.

A few counts support this clonotype. The gene calls are TRBV20-1 and TRBJ1-2; no firm D call. Looked up from germline, CDR1 is DFQATT and CDR2 is SNEGSKA (reference sequence). With 3 bases removed from V and 7 bases from J, the gap between germline ends came to 9 bases. There are 11 residues in the CDR3. The CDR3, as DNA: TGCAGTGCTAGGATTGTTGGTGGCTACACCTTC. Amino acid sequence: CSARIVGGYTF.

This clonotype was counted many times. The CDR3 loop reads CSAQTGTGVLEQYF. CDR3 coding DNA: TGCAGCGCTCAGACCGGGACAGGGGTGTTGGAGCAGTACTTC. This chain joins TRBV29-1 and TRBJ2-7; TRBD1 matches at 10 bases. V dropped 7 bases and J dropped 7; count of bases not matched to a gene: 13. Germline lookup yields CDR1 SQVTM and CDR2 ANQGSEA. This CDR3 is built from 14 residues.

This clonotype was seen many times. The chain uses TRBV7-9 and TRBJ2-3; no definite D call. Germline assignment: CDR1 SEHNR and CDR2 FQNEAQ (reference sequence). V was trimmed by 5 bases and J by 3 bases, leaving 9 bases between them. This CDR3 is 13 amino acids long. CDR3 sequence: CASSPIYTDTQYF. Here the CDR3 DNA reads TGTGCCAGCAGCCCCATCTATACAGATACGCAGTATTTT.